This T cell receptor (beta chain) was sequenced during a study of blood T cell repertoires in COVID-19. The wider study: Italy, Spain and the United States were the sources of the convalescent and acute COVID-19 samples. The cDNA or gDNA used as material had been derived from T cells, B-cell-depleted T cells, or PBMCs.

This clone appeared a few times. Germline CDR1 MGHRA, CDR2 YSYEKL. The CDR3 has 18 residues. The V gene end was trimmed by 1 base and the J gene end by 0 bases; junction bases not matched to a gene: 8. Authors' data handling: Nucleated cell counts were estimated from reference gene primer amplification. The method was immunoSEQ multiplex PCR; TCRdb's version includes in-frame clones alone and lacks a portion of them. V and J calls and clone size are those listed in that table; D and trimming were worked out from the DNA. The sample shows under 80,000 clones, less than 90% of them seen only once. This TCR was sampled from a man aged 45-60 years with active COVID-19. The V and J genes are TRBV4-1 and TRBJ2-4; 8 nucleotides agree with TRBD2. The sequenced sample consisted of peripheral blood. The CDR3 loop is CASSQGLQRGLAKNIQYF. The CDR3, as DNA: TGCGCCAGCAGCCAAGGATTACAGCGGGGGCTAGCCAAAAACATTCAGTACTTC.